The present T cell receptor beta chain was sequenced within a study of identical twins. Each CDR3 protein is one row after TCRdb ran MiXCR on the 5' RACE reads. The sample contains hundreds of thousands of distinct CDR3 sequences, less than 25% of which appear only once. This clonotype was detected a few times. V was pared by 3 bases and J by 5 bases, with 11 bases between. From germline, CDR1 is SGHDT and CDR2 YYEEEE. The CDR3 covers 13 residues. This sample was also put to use in a study of T cells expressing NK-cell markers.

The sequenced material came from PBMCs. The TCR sequence derives from a woman under 30 in good health. The chain employs TRBV5-6 and TRBJ2-5; D uncertain. The CDR3, as DNA: TGTGCCAGCAGCTCGACGTTCGGGGAGACCCAGTACTTC. Translating it yields CASSSTFGETQYF.